Below, 12 T cell receptor beta chains from the same sample are listed, as sequenced in a study of long-term antiretroviral therapy in people with HIV. Run at survey level, the immunoSEQ assay was version v3.0. The method was immunoSEQ multiplex PCR; TCRdb's version includes in-frame clones alone and lacks a portion of them. The sample carries roughly 18,000 clones, about four fifths recorded once. Sample: unsorted PBMCs, taken 0.3 years after starting antiretroviral therapy. These receptors all come from a woman aged 45-60 years with HIV.

V gene TRBV2 combines with J gene TRBJ1-1; D is unclear. Germline assignment: CDR1 SNHLY and CDR2 FYNNEI. The CDR3 consists of 12 residues. V lost 7 bases and J 0 bases, leaving 6 bases between the germline ends. CDR3 nucleotide sequence: TGTGCCAGCAAGTGGATGAACACTGAAGCTTTCTTT. Protein sequence: CASKWMNTEAFF.

The chain is built from TRBV6-4 and TRBJ2-2; 10 bases map to TRBD1. The CDR3 sequence is 15 residues long. Germline CDR1 MRHNA, CDR2 SNTAGT. Germline trimming cut 6 bases from V and 3 bases from J; bases unmatched to any gene: 4. The CDR3 region has the DNA TGTGCCAGCAGCGCCGGGACAGGGGACACCGGGGAGCTGTTTTTT. It translates to CASSAGTGDTGELFF.

The J gene is TRBJ2-3, the V gene TRBV7-3, with 11 bases matching TRBD2. The germline gives CDR1 SGHTA, CDR2 FQGTGA. J gave up 5 bases and V 4 bases, and 8 bases lay outside the gene matches. This CDR3 is built from 16 residues. CDR3 in amino acids: CASSSIAGGFGDTQYF. In DNA, the CDR3 is TGTGCCAGCAGCTCCATAGCGGGGGGGTTTGGAGATACGCAGTATTTT.

The chain is built from TRBV7-2 and TRBJ2-1; D not resolved. The CDR3 totals 15 residues. The germline gives CDR1 SGHTA, CDR2 FQGNSA. The V end was cut by 0 bases, the J end by 8 bases, with 14 bases between. CDR3 protein: CASSLAQQAPHEQFF. The DNA of the CDR3 is TGTGCCAGCAGCTTAGCCCAGCAGGCCCCCCATGAGCAGTTCTTC.

V and J are TRBV4-1 and TRBJ2-6, with D possibly called TRBD1 or TRBD2 (5 bases each). This CDR3 has 16 residues. Per the germline V gene, CDR1 is MGHRA and CDR2 is YSYEKL. V lost 3 bases and J 1 base, leaving 10 bases between the germline ends. As DNA, the CDR3 is TGCGCCAGCAGCCAGGGGGTTCCTTCTGGGGCCAACGTCCTGACTTTC. Amino acid sequence: CASSQGVPSGANVLTF.

This sequence joins TRBV9 and TRBJ1-1; the match to TRBD1 covers 7 bases. Germline V gene sequence: CDR1 SGDLS, CDR2 YYNGEE. V lost 4 bases, J lost 8 bases, and 11 bases stayed unmatched. The CDR3 loop spans 14 amino acids. CDR3 sequence: CASSPNAQGFEAFF. The DNA of the CDR3 is TGTGCCAGCAGCCCTAACGCACAGGGGTTCGAAGCTTTCTTT.

Relative to its sample, this clone is medium-sized. The V gene is TRBV5-5, the J gene TRBJ1-1, with 7 bases that match TRBD1. CDR3 length: 12 amino acids. Germline loops: CDR1 SGHKS, CDR2 YYEKEE (reference sequence). V trimming: 4 bases; J trimming: 8 bases; junction bases outside the gene matches: 5. In DNA form, the CDR3 reads TGTGCCAGCAGCCTGGGACAGAGCGAAGCTTTCTTT. It translates to CASSLGQSEAFF.

The chain uses TRBV18 and TRBJ2-7; 8 bases map to TRBD2. Germline V CDR1 and CDR2: KGHSH, LQKENI. Germline trimming cut 1 base from V and 1 base from J; bases unmatched to any gene: 3. The CDR3 loop spans 15 amino acids. This CDR3 reads CASSPRGGQSYEQYF. The CDR3 bases are TGTGCCAGCTCACCACGCGGGGGGCAATCCTACGAGCAGTACTTC.

This sequence joins TRBV6-1 and TRBJ2-5, with D possibly being TRBD1 or TRBD2 (6 bases each). The CDR3 spans 16 residues. Trimming took 2 bases from V and 6 from J, leaving 19 bases between them. The germline gives CDR1 MNHNS, CDR2 SASEGT. The CDR3 DNA follows: TGTGCCAGCAGTGAATTTGAACGGGGGCCGAGGAAGACCCAGTACTTC. Translating gives CASSEFERGPRKTQYF.

This clone was seen only a few times. This rearrangement joins TRBV4-1 to TRBJ1-5; 10 nucleotides line up with TRBD1. V lost 1 base and J lost 0; bases outside the gene matches: 9. The CDR3 runs 19 residues. Germline CDR1 MGHRA, CDR2 YSYEKL. The CDR3 DNA reads TGCGCCAGCAGCCAAGCCGGGACAGGGGCCCTCTATAGCAATCAGCCCCAGCATTTT. Translation: CASSQAGTGALYSNQPQHF.

This chain uses TRBV7-9 with TRBJ2-2, with D maybe TRBD2 (5 bases). The CDR3 covers 15 residues. The germline gives CDR1 SEHNR, CDR2 FQNEAQ (reference sequence). V was trimmed by 5 bases and J by 3 bases, leaving 13 bases between them. CDR3 DNA sequence: TGTGCCAGCAGCCTGAGTCCTAGCCACACCGGGGAGCTGTTTTTT. As protein: CASSLSPSHTGELFF.

This chain links TRBV5-1 with TRBJ2-5; a possible D gene is TRBD2 (5 bases). The CDR3 spans 15 residues. Germline CDR1 reads SGHRS; CDR2 reads YFSETQ. Trimming left V 3 bases short and J 1 base short, with 13 bases between. CDR3 sequence reads: CASSSGPGFQETQYF. The CDR3 nucleotides are TGCGCCAGCAGCTCCGGGCCGGGGTTCCAAGAGACCCAGTACTTC.